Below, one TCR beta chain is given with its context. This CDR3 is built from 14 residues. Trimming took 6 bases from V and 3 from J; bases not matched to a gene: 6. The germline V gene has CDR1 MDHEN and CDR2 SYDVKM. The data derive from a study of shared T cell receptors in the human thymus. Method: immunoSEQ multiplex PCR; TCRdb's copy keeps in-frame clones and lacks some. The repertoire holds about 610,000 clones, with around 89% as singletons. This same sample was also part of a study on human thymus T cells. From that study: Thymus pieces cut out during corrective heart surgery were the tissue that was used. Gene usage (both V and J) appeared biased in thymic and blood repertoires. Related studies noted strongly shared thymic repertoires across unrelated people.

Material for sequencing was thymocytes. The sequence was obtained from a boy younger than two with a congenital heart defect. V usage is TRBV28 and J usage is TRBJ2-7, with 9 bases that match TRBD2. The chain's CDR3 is CASRGTSPFYEQYF. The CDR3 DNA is TGTGCCAGCAGGGGGACTAGCCCTTTCTACGAGCAGTACTTC.